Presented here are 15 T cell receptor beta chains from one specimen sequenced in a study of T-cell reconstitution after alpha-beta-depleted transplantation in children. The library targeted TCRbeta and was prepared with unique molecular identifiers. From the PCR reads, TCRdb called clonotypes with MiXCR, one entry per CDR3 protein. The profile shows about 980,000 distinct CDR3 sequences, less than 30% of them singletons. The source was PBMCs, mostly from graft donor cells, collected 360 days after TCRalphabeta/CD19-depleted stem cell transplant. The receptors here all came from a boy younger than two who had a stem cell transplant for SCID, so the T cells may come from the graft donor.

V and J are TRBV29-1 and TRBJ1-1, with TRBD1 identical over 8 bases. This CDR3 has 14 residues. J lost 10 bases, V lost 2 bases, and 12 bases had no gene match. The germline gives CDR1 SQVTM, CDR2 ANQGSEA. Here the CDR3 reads CSVEPNRRQGRAFF. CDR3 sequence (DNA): TGCAGCGTTGAACCAAATCGCCGACAGGGGAGAGCTTTCTTT.

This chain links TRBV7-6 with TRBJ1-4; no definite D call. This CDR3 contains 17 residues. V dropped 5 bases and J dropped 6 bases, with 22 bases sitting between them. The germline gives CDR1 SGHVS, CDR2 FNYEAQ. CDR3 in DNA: TGTGCCAGCAGCCCCCGTGGGCAACACCGTCCTGATGAAAAACTGTTTTTT. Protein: CASSPRGQHRPDEKLFF.

CDR3 DNA: TGTGCCTGGAATCTGGGGGGTGCCTACGAGCAGTACTTC. Protein: CAWNLGGAYEQYF. The genes are TRBV30 and TRBJ2-7; maybe TRBD2 (6 bases). Germline lookup yields CDR1 GTSNPN and CDR2 SVGIG (reference sequence). This CDR3 contains 13 residues. Trimming took 4 bases from V and 2 from J, leaving 12 bases between them.

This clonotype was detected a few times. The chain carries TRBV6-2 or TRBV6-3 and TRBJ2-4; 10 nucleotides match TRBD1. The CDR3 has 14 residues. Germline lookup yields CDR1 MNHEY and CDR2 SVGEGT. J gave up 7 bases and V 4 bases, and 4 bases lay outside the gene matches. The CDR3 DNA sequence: TGTGCCAGCAGTTCCCGGACAGGGGGGAACATTCAGTACTTC. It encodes CASSSRTGGNIQYF.

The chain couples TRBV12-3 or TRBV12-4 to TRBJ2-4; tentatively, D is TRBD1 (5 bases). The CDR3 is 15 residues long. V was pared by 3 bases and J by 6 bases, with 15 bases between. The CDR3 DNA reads TGTGCCAGCAGTTTCGAACAGGCCCTCCCAAACATTCAGTACTTC. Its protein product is CASSFEQALPNIQYF.

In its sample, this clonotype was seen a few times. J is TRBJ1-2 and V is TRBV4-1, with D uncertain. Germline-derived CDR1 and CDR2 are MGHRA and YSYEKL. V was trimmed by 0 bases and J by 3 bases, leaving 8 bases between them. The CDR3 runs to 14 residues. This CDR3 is CASSQEVTHYGYTF. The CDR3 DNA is TGCGCCAGCAGCCAAGAGGTAACACACTATGGCTACACCTTC.

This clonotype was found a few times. CDR3 amino acids: CAISKRLAYQETQYF. DNA for the CDR3: TGTGCCATCAGCAAAAGACTAGCCTACCAAGAGACCCAGTACTTC. The chain carries TRBV10-3 and TRBJ2-5; 7 nucleotides agree with TRBD2. The CDR3 contains 15 residues. Germline loops: CDR1 ENHRY, CDR2 SYGVKD. Trimming at V came to 6 bases and at J to 0 bases, leaving 7 bases not matched to a gene.

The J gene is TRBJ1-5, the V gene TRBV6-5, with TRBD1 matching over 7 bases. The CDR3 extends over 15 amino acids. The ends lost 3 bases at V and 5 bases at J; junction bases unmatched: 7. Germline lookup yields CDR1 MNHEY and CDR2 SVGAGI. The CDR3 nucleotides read TGTGCCAGCAGTTATCCGGGACAGACCCATCAGCCCCAGCATTTT. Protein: CASSYPGQTHQPQHF.

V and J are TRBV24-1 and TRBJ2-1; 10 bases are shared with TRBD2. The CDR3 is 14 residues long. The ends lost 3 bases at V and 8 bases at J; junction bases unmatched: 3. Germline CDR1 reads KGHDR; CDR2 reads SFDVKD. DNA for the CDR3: TGTGCCACCAGTGATAGCGGGGGGGCCTATGAGCAGTTCTTC. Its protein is CATSDSGGAYEQFF.

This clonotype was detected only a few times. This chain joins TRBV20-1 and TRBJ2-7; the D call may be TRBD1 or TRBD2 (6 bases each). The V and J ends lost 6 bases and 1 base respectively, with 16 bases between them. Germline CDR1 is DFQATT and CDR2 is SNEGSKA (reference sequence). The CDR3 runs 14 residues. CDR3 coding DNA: TGCAGTGCCCGTCATCCGGGGGCTTCCTACGAGCAGTACTTC. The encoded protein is CSARHPGASYEQYF.

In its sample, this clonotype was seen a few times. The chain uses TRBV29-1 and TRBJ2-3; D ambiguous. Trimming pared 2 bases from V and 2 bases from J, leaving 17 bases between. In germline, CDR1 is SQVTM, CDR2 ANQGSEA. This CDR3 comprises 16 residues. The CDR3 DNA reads TGCAGCGTTGAAAGGTTGGAACAGTTGTTCACAGATACGCAGTATTTT. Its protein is CSVERLEQLFTDTQYF.

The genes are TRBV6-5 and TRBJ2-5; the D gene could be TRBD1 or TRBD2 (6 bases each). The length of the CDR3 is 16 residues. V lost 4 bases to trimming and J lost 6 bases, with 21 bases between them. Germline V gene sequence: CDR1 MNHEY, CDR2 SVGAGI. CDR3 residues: CASSSSGWGAGKTQYF. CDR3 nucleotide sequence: TGTGCCAGCAGTTCCTCCGGATGGGGGGCCGGGAAGACCCAGTACTTC.

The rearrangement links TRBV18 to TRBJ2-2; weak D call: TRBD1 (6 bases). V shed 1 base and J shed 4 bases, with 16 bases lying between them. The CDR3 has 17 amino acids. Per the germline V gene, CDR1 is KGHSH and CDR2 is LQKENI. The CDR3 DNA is TGTGCCAGCTCACCACAAAACAGGGTAATCGGCACCGGGGAGCTGTTTTTT. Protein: CASSPQNRVIGTGELFF.

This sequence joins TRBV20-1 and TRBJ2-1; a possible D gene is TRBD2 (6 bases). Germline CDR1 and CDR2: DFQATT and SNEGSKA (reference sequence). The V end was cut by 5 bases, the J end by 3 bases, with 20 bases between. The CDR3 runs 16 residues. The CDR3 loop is CSAARDFTWDYNEQFF. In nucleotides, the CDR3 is TGCAGTGCTGCCCGGGACTTCACGTGGGACTACAATGAGCAGTTCTTC.

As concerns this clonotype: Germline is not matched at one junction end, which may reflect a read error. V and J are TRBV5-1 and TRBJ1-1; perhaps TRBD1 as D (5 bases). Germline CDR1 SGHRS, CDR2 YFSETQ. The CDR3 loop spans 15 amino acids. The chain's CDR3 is CASNLRGFRDTEAFF. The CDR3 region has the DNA TGCGCCAGCAACTTGAGGGGTTTTAGGGACACTGAAGCTTTCTTT.